These 14 T cell receptor beta chains share one sample of origin, sequenced in a study of T-cell memory formation after mild COVID-19. Via MiXCR, TCRdb re-called the 5' RACE reads, giving one row per CDR3 protein. Here the sample spans approximately 99,000 distinct CDR3 sequences, roughly a sixth being singletons. The sample comprised PBMCs or a T cell subset sorted from them (not recorded which). All receptors derive from a man aged 18 to 29 who had mild COVID-19 (a few samples of this study predate the infection). Cell type and time point are not known.

The chain recombines TRBV6-2 or TRBV6-3 with TRBJ2-5; D unresolved. Germline CDR1 reads MNHEY; CDR2 reads SVGEGT. This CDR3 is 14 amino acids long. Deletions cut 0 bases from V and 1 base from J, with 6 bases between. This CDR3 is CASSYSSVQETQYF. CDR3 nucleotides: TGTGCCAGCAGTTACTCTTCTGTCCAAGAGACCCAGTACTTC.

The genes are TRBV12-3 or TRBV12-4 and TRBJ2-2, with unresolved D. This CDR3 spans 14 amino acids. V lost 6 bases, J lost 0 bases, and 8 bases lay in between. CDR3 sequence (DNA): TGTGCCAGCAGCCGCAGCGCGAACACCGGGGAGCTGTTTTTT. It translates to CASSRSANTGELFF.

This CDR3 is CASSQRVNTEAFF. The CDR3 nucleotides are TGTGCCAGCAGCCAAAGGGTGAACACTGAAGCTTTCTTT. The genes are TRBV3-1 and TRBJ1-1; D remains ambiguous. The CDR3 has 13 amino acids. The V end lost 2 bases, the J end lost 0 bases, and 4 bases lay between the germline ends. Germline loops: CDR1 LGHDT, CDR2 YNNKEL (reference sequence).

This clonotype came up a few times. The V and J genes are TRBV4-1 and TRBJ2-5, with 7 positions matching TRBD2. CDR1 is MGHRA and CDR2 is YSYEKL in the germline V gene. CDR3 length: 15 residues. J gave up 1 base and V 4 bases, and 6 bases lay outside the gene matches. CDR3 in DNA: TGCGCCAGCAGCCTCGAGCGGGGACGCCAAGAGACCCAGTACTTC. It specifies CASSLERGRQETQYF.

Only a few counts were recorded for this clonotype. The genes are TRBV27 and TRBJ2-6, with D possibly TRBD2 on 6 matching bases. Germline lookup yields CDR1 MNHEY and CDR2 SMNVEV (reference sequence). The CDR3 spans 15 residues. V was trimmed by 3 bases and J by 2 bases, leaving 8 bases between them. The CDR3 DNA reads as TGTGCCAGCAGTTTTGGAGGGACTGGGGCCAACGTCCTGACTTTC. This encodes CASSFGGTGANVLTF.

This chain joins TRBV5-5 and TRBJ2-7; 15 positions match TRBD2. Germline loops: CDR1 SGHKS, CDR2 YYEKEE (reference sequence). Unmatched junction bases numbered 14, after V lost 4 bases and J lost 3 bases. This CDR3 comprises 19 residues. CDR3 region: CASSELSGLAGGSRYEQYF. The CDR3, as DNA: TGTGCCAGCAGCGAGTTATCGGGACTAGCGGGGGGCTCCCGCTACGAGCAGTACTTC.

This clonotype showed up just a few times. The rearrangement joins TRBV7-2 to TRBJ2-5; TRBD2 matches at 9 bases. The V gene end was trimmed by 2 bases and the J gene end by 2 bases; junction bases not matched to a gene: 6. Germline CDR1 is SGHTA and CDR2 is FQGNSA. The CDR3 is 16 residues long. The CDR3 DNA sequence: TGTGCCAGCAGCTTATCCCTAGCGGGGAGTCAAGAGACCCAGTACTTC. Its translation is CASSLSLAGSQETQYF.

This clonotype was counted between two and nine times. The chain employs TRBV7-3 and TRBJ2-3; a possible D gene is TRBD1 (5 bases). CDR3 size: 14 residues. Trimming removed 1 base at V and 2 bases at J, with 7 bases between. Germline V gene lookup returns CDR1 SGHTA and CDR2 FQGTGA. Here the CDR3 DNA reads TGTGCCAGCAGCTTAAGACAGATCACAGATACGCAGTATTTT. It encodes CASSLRQITDTQYF.

This chain links TRBV4-2 with TRBJ2-3; D not certain. V was shortened by 0 bases and J by 5 bases, with 6 bases between the two germline ends. The CDR3 loop spans 13 amino acids. Germline lookup yields CDR1 LGHNA and CDR2 YNFKEQ. CDR3 coding DNA: TGTGCCAGCAGCCAAGATGTGAAAGATACGCAGTATTTT. Translating it yields CASSQDVKDTQYF.

This clonotype has only a few counts. The chain employs TRBV5-1 and TRBJ2-3; D is perhaps TRBD2 (6 bases). Germline CDR1 SGHRS, CDR2 YFSETQ. Trimming cost V 5 bases and J 0 bases, with 10 bases left between them. This CDR3 is built from 14 residues. The CDR3 DNA reads TGCGCCAGCAGAAGGGACTGGAGCACAGATACGCAGTATTTT. Its translation: CASRRDWSTDTQYF.

The chain combines TRBV7-2 with TRBJ2-5; 7 positions agree with TRBD2. This CDR3 is 14 amino acids long. Trimming cost V 2 bases and J 4 bases; bases outside gene matches: 4. CDR1 is SGHTA, CDR2 FQGNSA, per germline. The CDR3, as DNA: TGTGCCAGCAGCTTAAGCGGGGTACGAGAGACCCAGTACTTC. Translating it yields CASSLSGVRETQYF.

This clonotype has ten or more counts. The chain has TRBV7-6 and TRBJ1-6; no firm D call. The CDR3 extends over 16 amino acids. V dropped 1 base and J dropped 7 bases, with 14 bases sitting between them. Germline assignment: CDR1 SGHVS and CDR2 FNYEAQ. CDR3 DNA sequence: TGTGCCAGCAGCTTAGGAAACCGGGCCCTAAATTCACCCCTCCACTTT. Its translation: CASSLGNRALNSPLHF.

The CDR3 protein is CASSLATAGNYEQYF. CDR3 in DNA: TGTGCCAGCAGCTTAGCGACGGCAGGGAACTACGAGCAGTACTTC. The chain employs TRBV7-2 and TRBJ2-7; TRBD1 is a possible D gene (5 bases). Trimming shortened V by 0 bases and J by 3 bases, and 12 bases separated the two germline ends. The CDR3 has 15 residues. Looked up from germline, CDR1 is SGHTA and CDR2 is FQGNSA.

The chain couples TRBV18 to TRBJ1-2, with D possibly being TRBD1 (5 bases). The germline V and J ends were trimmed by 5 bases and 5 bases, with 18 bases remaining between them. The germline CDR1 and CDR2 sequences are KGHSH and LQKENI. CDR3 length equals 15 residues. Here the CDR3 reads CASSIQQGIGYGYTF. CDR3 nucleotides: TGTGCCAGCTCAATCCAGCAGGGAATAGGGTATGGCTACACCTTC. Supplemented by reference TRBV18 and TRBJ1-2, the full variable domain reads NAGVMQNPRHLVRRRGQEARLRCSPMKGHSHVYWYRQLPEEGLKFMVYLQKENIIDESGMPKERFSAEFPKEGPSILRIQQVVRGDSAAYFCASSIQQGIGYGYTFGSGTRLTVV.